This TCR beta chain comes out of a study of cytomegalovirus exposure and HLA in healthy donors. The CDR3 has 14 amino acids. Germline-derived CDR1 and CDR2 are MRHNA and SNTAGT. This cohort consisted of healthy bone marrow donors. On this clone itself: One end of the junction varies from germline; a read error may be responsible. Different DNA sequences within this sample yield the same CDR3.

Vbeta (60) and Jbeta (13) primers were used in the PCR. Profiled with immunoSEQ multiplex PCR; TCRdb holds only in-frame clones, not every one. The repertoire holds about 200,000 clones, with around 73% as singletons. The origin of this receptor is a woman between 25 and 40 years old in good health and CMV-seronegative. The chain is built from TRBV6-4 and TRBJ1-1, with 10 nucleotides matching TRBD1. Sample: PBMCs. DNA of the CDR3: TGTGCCAGCAGGGGGGGACAGGGGAACACTGAAGCCTTCTTT. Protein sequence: CASRGGQGNTEAFF.